The present entry profiles one T cell receptor (beta chain) with its context. The data originate from a study of tissue T cells after allogeneic stem cell transplantation. The CDR3 sequence is 17 residues long. CDR1 is MNHNY and CDR2 is SVGAGI in the germline V gene (reference sequence). The trim removed 5 bases at V and 1 base at J, leaving 3 bases unmatched. Measured with immunoSEQ multiplex PCR; TCRdb has only the in-frame clones, and not every one. The sample lists roughly 3,500 clones, roughly three fifths seen once, with roughly 30% in the top ten. The chain is built from TRBV6-6 and TRBJ2-6; 12 bases are a match to TRBD1. This specimen was tissue from the ileum, taken at autopsy. This TCR was recovered from a male donor at least 60 years old with lung cancer. As DNA, the CDR3 is TGTGCCAGCAGTCGGGGACAGGGGGCGTCTGGGGCCAACGTCCTGACTTTC. Protein product: CASSRGQGASGANVLTF.